The sequence of this T cell receptor beta chain was determined in a study of T cells after yellow fever vaccination. Study-wide background: Fractions with few cells were prepared using SMART-Seq v4 Ultra Low Input.

V was cut by 4 bases and J by 0 bases, with 5 bases left in between. This CDR3 region has 12 residues. The V gene's germline CDR1 is SGHRS and CDR2 YFSETQ. The sample holds many counts of this clonotype. TCRdb fed the 5' RACE reads into MiXCR, producing one record per CDR3 protein. Of 300,000 to 450,000 distinct CDR3 sequences in the sample, roughly 8.3% were seen once. The input for sequencing was PBMCs, taken roughly seven weeks after the first yellow fever vaccination. V and J are TRBV5-1 and TRBJ2-7; the D is unclear. This TCR was sampled from a man between 18 and 29 years old who received the YFV17D yellow fever vaccine. This chain's CDR3 is CASSASSYEQYF. Written as DNA, the CDR3 is TGCGCCAGCAGCGCTAGCTCCTACGAGCAGTACTTC.